This TCR beta chain appears in the sequencing data of a study of cytomegalovirus exposure and HLA in healthy donors. Vbeta (60) and Jbeta (13) primers were used in the PCR. Data came from immunoSEQ multiplex PCR; TCRdb stores just in-frame clones and leaves some out. The sample shows about 92,000 clones, over 75% of them seen only once. V dropped 4 bases and J dropped 0 bases, with 12 bases sitting between them. The length of the CDR3 is 15 residues. Germline values: CDR1 SNHLY, CDR2 FYNNEI. This clonotype originated in a man aged 45-65 years in good health and CMV-seropositive. The chain links TRBV2 to TRBJ1-1, with D perhaps matching TRBD1 (6 bases). Source material: PBMCs. CDR3 sequence: CASSAERTVNTEAFF. In nucleotides, the CDR3 is TGTGCCAGCAGTGCCGAAAGGACAGTGAACACTGAAGCTTTCTTT.